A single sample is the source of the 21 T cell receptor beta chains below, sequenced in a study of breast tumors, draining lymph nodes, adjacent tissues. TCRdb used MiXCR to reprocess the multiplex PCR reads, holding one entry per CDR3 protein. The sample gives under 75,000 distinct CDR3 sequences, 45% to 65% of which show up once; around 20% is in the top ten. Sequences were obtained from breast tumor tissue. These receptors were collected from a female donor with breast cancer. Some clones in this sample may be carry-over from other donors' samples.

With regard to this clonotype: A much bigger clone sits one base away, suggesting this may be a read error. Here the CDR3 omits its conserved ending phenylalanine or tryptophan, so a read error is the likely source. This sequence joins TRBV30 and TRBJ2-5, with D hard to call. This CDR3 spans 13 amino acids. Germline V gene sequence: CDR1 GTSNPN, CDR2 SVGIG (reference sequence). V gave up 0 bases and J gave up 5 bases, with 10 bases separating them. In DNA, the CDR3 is TGTGCCTGGAGTGTACTAAGGGCTGAGACCCAGTACTCC. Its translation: CAWSVLRAETQYS.

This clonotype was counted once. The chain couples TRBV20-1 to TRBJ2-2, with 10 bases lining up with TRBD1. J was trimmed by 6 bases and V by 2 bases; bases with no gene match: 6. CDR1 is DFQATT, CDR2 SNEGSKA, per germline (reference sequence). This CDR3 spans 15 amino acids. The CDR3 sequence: CSARSGTGAAGELFF. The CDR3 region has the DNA TGCAGTGCTAGATCGGGGACAGGGGCGGCCGGGGAGCTGTTTTTT.

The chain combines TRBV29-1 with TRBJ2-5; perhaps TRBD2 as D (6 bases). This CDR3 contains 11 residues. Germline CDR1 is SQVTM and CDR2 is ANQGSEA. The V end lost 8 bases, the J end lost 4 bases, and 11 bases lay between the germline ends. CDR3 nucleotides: TGCAGCTCTAGGGGAGGAGAGACCCAGTACTTC. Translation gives CSSRGGETQYF.

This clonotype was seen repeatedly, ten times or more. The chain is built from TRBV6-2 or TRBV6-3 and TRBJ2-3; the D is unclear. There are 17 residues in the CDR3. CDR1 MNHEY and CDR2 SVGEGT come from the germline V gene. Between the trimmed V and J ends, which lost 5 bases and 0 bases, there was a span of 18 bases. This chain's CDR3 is CASSQSRGFGSTDTQYF. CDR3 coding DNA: TGTGCCAGCAGTCAGAGCCGAGGCTTCGGAAGCACAGATACGCAGTATTTT.

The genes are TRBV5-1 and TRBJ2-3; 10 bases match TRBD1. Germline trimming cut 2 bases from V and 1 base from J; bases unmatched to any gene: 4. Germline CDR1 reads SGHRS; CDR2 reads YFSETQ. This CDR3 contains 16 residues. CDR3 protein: CASSFSGTGGTDTQYF. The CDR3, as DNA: TGCGCCAGCAGCTTTTCCGGGACAGGGGGCACAGATACGCAGTATTTT.

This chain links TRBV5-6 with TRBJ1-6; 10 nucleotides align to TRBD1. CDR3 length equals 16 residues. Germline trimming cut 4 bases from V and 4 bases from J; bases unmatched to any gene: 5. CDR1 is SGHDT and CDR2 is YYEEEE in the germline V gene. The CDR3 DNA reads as TGTGCCAGCAGCGCGCGGGGACAGGGGTATAATTCACCCCTCCACTTT. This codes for CASSARGQGYNSPLHF.

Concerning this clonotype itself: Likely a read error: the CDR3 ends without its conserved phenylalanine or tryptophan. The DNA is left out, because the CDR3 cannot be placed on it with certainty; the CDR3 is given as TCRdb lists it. The CDR3 spells CASSPTSGSI. The chain recombines TRBV27 with TRBJ1-5. Looked up from germline, CDR1 is MNHEY and CDR2 is SMNVEV (reference sequence). Termini included, the CDR3 measures 10 amino acids.

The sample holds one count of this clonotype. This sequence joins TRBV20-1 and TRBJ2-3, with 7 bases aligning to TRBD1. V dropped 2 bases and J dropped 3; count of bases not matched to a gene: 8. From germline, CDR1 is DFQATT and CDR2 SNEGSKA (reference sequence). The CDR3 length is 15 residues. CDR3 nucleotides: TGCAGTGCTAGAAGTCGACAGGGTTCGACAGATACGCAGTATTTT. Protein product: CSARSRQGSTDTQYF.

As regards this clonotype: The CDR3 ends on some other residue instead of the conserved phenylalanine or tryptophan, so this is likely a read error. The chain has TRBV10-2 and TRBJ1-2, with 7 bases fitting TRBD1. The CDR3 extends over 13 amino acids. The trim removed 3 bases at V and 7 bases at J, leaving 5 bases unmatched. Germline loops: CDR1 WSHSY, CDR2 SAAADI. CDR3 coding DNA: TGCGCCAGCAGTGATTACAGGGGATCTGGCTACACCATC. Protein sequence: CASSDYRGSGYTI.

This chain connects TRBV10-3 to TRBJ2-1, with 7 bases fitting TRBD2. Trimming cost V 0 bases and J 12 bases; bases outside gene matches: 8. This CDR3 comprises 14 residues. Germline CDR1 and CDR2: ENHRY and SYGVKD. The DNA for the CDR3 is TGTGCCATCAGTGAGTCGGCGACTAGCTTAGGGCAGTTCTTC. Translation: CAISESATSLGQFF.

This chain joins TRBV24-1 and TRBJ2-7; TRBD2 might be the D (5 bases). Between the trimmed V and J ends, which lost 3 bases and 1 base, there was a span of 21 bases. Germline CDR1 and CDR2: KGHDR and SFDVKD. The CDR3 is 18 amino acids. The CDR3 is CATSDAWSVTGLSYEQYF. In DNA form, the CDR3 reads TGTGCCACCAGTGATGCCTGGAGTGTCACCGGACTTTCCTACGAGCAGTACTTC.

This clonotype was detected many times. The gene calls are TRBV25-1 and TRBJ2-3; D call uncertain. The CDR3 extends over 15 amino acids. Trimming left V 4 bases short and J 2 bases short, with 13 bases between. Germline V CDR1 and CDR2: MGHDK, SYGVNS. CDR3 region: CASSASGLNTDTQYF. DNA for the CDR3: TGTGCCAGCAGTGCCTCCGGGTTGAACACAGATACGCAGTATTTT.

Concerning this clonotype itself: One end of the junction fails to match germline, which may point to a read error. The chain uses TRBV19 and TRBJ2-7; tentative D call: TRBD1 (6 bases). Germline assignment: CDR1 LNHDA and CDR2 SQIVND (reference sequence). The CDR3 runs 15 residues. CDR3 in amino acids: CVSSRVLVGDNEQYF. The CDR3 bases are TGTGTCAGTAGTCGCGTACTAGTAGGGGACAATGAGCAGTACTTC.

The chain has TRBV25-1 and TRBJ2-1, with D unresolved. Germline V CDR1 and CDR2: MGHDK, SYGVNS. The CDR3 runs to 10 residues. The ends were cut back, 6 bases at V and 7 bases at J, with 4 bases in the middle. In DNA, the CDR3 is TGTGCCAGCAGGGCTAATGAGCAGTTCTTC. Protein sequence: CASRANEQFF.

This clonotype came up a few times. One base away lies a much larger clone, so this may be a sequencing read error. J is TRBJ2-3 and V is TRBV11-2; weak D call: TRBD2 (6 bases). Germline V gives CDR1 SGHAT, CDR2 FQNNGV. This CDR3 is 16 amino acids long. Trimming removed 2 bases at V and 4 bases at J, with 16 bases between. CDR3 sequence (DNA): TGTGCCAGCAGCTTAATGGGCGGGACGGCCGCAGATACGCAGTATTTT. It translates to CASSLMGGTAADTQYF.

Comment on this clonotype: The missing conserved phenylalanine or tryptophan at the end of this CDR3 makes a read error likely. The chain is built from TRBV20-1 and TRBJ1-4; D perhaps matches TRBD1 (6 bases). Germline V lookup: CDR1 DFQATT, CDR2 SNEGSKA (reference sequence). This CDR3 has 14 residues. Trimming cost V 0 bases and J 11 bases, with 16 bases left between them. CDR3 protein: CSARDSTGSEKLFS. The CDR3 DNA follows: TGCAGTGCTAGAGATAGTACAGGGAGTGAGAAACTGTTTTCT.

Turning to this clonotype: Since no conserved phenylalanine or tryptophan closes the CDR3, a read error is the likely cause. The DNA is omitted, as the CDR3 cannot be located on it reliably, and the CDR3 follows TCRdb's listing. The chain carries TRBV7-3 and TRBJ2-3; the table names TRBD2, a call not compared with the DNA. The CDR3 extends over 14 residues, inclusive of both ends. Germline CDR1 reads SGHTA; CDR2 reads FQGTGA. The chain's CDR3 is CASSDGPRTEAPDL.

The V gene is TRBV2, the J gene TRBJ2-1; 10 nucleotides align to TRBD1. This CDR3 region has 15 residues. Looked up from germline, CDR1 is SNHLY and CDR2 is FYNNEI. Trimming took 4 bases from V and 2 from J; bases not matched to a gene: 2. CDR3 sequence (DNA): TGTGCCAGCAGTGGGGACAGGGGAGCCTACAATGAGCAGTTCTTC. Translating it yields CASSGDRGAYNEQFF.

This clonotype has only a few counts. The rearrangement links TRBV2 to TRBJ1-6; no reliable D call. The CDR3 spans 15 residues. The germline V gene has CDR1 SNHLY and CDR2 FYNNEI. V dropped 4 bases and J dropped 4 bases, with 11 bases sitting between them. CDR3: CASSAGSNYNSPLHF. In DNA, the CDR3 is TGTGCCAGCAGTGCGGGGTCAAATTATAATTCACCCCTCCACTTT.

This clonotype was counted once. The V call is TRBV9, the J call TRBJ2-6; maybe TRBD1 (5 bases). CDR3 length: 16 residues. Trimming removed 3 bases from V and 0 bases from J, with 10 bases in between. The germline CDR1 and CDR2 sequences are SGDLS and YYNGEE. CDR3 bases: TGTGCCAGCAGCGCCACAGGTAACTCTGGGGCCAACGTCCTGACTTTC. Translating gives CASSATGNSGANVLTF.

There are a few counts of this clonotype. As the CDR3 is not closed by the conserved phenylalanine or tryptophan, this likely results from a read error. The CDR3 DNA is TGTGCCAGCAGCCACCGACAGGGGAACTACAATTCACCCCTCCACCTT. It yields the protein CASSHRQGNYNSPLHL. The chain combines TRBV7-2 with TRBJ1-6, with TRBD1 matching 8 bases. Germline V lookup: CDR1 SGHTA, CDR2 FQGNSA. The CDR3 runs to 16 residues. The V gene end was trimmed by 5 bases and the J gene end by 7 bases; junction bases not matched to a gene: 10.